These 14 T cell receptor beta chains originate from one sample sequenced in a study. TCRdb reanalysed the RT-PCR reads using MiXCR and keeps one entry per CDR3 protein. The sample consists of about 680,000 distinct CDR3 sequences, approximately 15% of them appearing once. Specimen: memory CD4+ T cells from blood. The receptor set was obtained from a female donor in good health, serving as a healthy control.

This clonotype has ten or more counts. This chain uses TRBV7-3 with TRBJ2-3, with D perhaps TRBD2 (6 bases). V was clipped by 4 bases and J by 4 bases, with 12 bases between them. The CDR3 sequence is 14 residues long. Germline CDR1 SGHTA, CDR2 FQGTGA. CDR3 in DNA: TGTGCCAGCAGCTCTCGCTCGGGGGCAGATACGCAGTATTTT. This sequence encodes CASSSRSGADTQYF. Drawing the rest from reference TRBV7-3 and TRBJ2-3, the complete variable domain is GAGVSQTPSNKVTEKGKYVELRCDPISGHTALYWYRQSLGQGPEFLIYFQGTGAADDSGLPNDRFFAVRPEGSVSTLKIQRTERGDSAVYLCASSSRSGADTQYFGPGTRLTVL.

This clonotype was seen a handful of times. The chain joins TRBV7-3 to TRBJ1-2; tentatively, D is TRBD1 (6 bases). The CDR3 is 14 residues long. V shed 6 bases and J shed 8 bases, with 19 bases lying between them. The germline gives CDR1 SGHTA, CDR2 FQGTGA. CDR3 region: CASSPAGGAKGYTF. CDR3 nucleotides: TGTGCCAGCAGTCCGGCTGGGGGCGCGAAGGGCTACACCTTC.

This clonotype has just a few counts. CDR3 sequence reads: CASSLASVLTEAFF. The CDR3 DNA sequence: TGTGCCAGCAGCTTAGCGAGCGTCTTGACTGAAGCTTTCTTT. The chain joins TRBV7-2 to TRBJ1-1; D is uncertain. The CDR3 is 14 residues long. CDR1 SGHTA and CDR2 FQGNSA come from the germline V gene. The ends were cut back, 0 bases at V and 5 bases at J, with 10 bases in the middle.

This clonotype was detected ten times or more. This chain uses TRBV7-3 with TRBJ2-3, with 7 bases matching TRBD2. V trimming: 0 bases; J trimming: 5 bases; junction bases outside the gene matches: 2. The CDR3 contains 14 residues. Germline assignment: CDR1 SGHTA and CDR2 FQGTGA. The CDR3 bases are TGTGCCAGCAGCTTAACCGGGGAGGGAGATACGCAGTATTTT. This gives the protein CASSLTGEGDTQYF. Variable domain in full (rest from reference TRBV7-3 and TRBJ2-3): GAGVSQTPSNKVTEKGKYVELRCDPISGHTALYWYRQSLGQGPEFLIYFQGTGAADDSGLPNDRFFAVRPEGSVSTLKIQRTERGDSAVYLCASSLTGEGDTQYFGPGTRLTVL.

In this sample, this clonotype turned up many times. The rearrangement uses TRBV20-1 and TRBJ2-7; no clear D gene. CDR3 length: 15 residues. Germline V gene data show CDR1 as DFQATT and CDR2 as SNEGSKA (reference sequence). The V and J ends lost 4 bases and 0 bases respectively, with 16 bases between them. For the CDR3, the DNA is TGCAGTGCTAATTCACTCCTCAGGAGCTCCTACGAGCAGTACTTC. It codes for CSANSLLRSSYEQYF.

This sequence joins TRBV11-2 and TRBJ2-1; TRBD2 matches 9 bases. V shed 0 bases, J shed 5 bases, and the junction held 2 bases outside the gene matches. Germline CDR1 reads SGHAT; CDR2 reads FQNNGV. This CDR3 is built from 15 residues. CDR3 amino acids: CASSLDSGSHNEQFF. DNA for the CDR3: TGTGCCAGCAGCTTAGATAGCGGGAGCCACAATGAGCAGTTCTTC.

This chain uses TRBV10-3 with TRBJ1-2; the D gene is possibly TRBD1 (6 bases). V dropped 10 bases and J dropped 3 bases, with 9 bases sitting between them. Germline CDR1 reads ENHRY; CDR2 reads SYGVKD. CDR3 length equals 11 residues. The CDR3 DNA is TGTGCCACCCCAGGGGACTATGGCTACACCTTC. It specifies CATPGDYGYTF.

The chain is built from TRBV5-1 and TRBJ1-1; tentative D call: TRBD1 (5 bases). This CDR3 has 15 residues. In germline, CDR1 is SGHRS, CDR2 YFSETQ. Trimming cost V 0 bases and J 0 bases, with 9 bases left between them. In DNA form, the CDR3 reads TGCGCCAGCAGCTTGGAGGGGCAGTTGAACACTGAAGCTTTCTTT. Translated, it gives CASSLEGQLNTEAFF.

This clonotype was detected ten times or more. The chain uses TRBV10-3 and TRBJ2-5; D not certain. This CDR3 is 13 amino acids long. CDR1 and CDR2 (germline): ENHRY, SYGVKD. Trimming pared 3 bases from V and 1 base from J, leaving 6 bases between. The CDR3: CAISDGSQETQYF. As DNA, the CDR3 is TGTGCCATCAGTGATGGTAGCCAAGAGACCCAGTACTTC.

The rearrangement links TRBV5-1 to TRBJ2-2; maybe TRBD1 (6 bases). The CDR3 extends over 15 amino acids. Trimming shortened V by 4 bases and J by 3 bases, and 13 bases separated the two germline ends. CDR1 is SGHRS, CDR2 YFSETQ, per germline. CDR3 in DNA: TGCGCCAGCAGCGGGGCGACAGGTGACACCGGGGAGCTGTTTTTT. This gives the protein CASSGATGDTGELFF.

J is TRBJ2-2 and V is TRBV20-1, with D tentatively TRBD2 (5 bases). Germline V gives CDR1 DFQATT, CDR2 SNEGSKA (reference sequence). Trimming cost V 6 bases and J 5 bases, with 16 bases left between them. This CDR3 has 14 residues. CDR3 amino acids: CSADGLRGTGELFF. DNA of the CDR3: TGCAGTGCGGATGGGCTTAGAGGGACCGGGGAGCTGTTTTTT.

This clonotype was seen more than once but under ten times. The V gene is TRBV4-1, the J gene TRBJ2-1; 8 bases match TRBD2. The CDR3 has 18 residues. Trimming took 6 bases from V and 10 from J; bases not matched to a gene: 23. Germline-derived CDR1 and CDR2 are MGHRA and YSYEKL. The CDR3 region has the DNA TGCGCCAGCAGGGCGGGAGCGGGGGACTCAAGCCGGAGATCGGAGCAGTTCTTC. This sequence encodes CASRAGAGDSSRRSEQFF.

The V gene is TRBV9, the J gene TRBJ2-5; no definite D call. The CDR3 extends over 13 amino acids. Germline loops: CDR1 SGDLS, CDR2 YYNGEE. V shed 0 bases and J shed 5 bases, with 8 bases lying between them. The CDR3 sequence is CASSVDRAETQYF. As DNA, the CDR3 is TGTGCCAGCAGCGTAGATCGGGCGGAGACCCAGTACTTC.

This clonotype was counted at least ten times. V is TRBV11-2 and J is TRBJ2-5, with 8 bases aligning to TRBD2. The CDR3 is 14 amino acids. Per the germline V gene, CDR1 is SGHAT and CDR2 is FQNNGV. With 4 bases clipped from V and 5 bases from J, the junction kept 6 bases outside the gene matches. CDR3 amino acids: CASSWTSFGETQYF. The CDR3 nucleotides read TGTGCCAGCAGCTGGACTAGCTTCGGGGAGACCCAGTACTTC.